Shown below are 22 T cell receptor beta chains from a single sample sequenced in a study of T-cell reconstitution after alpha-beta-depleted transplantation in children. Preparation of the TCRbeta library was carried out with unique molecular identifiers. Using its own MiXCR run on the PCR reads, TCRdb lists one record per CDR3 protein. Among some 600,000 distinct CDR3 sequences, roughly 17% were seen once, and the ten largest hold around 0.96%. Sequenced here: PBMCs from the stem cell graft donor, sampled from the stem cell graft. These receptors were collected from a human donor who donated a stem cell graft to a child with acute myeloid leukemia.

This clonotype was counted only a few times. The rearrangement uses TRBV5-6 and TRBJ2-4, with TRBD2 matching over 13 bases. CDR3 length: 17 amino acids. Germline V CDR1 and CDR2: SGHDT, YYEEEE. J was trimmed by 5 bases and V by 10 bases; bases with no gene match: 15. CDR3 sequence: CARWGLAGRECENIQYF. CDR3 in DNA: TGTGCCCGTTGGGGACTAGCGGGGAGGGAGTGCGAAAACATTCAGTACTTC.

The rearrangement joins TRBV7-2 to TRBJ2-1; 7 nucleotides agree with TRBD1. This CDR3 is built from 14 residues. The J segment lost 7 bases and the V segment lost 6 bases, leaving 9 bases of the junction unmatched. CDR1 and CDR2 from the germline V gene are SGHTA and FQGNSA. The CDR3 nucleotides read TGTGCCAGCAGATATCAGGGGGAGTGGAATGAGCAGTTCTTC. Its translation is CASRYQGEWNEQFF.

At least ten counts were recorded for this clonotype. The chain carries TRBV5-1 and TRBJ1-1; D not resolved. Germline V gene lookup returns CDR1 SGHRS and CDR2 YFSETQ. The CDR3 has 12 amino acids. Between the trimmed V and J ends, which lost 4 bases and 2 bases, there was a span of 6 bases. CDR3 bases: TGCGCCAGCAGCCATGGAAACACTGAAGCTTTCTTT. Translated: CASSHGNTEAFF.

This clonotype has ten or more counts. The chain has TRBV20-1 and TRBJ2-3; D is uncertain. Germline CDR1 is DFQATT and CDR2 is SNEGSKA (reference sequence). Trimming removed 4 bases from V and 3 bases from J, with 14 bases in between. The CDR3 consists of 14 residues. This chain's CDR3 is CSANMAVLTDTQYF. CDR3 sequence (DNA): TGCAGTGCTAATATGGCTGTTCTTACAGATACGCAGTATTTT.

This clonotype came up a few times. V is TRBV5-1 and J is TRBJ2-3; TRBD1 matches at 8 bases. After removal of 4 bases from V and 2 bases from J, the junction contained 6 bases not matched to a gene. This CDR3 is 15 amino acids long. The V gene's germline CDR1 is SGHRS and CDR2 YFSETQ. The CDR3 region is CASSDRDRHTDTQYF. DNA of the CDR3: TGCGCCAGCAGCGACCGGGACAGGCACACAGATACGCAGTATTTT.

In DNA form, the CDR3 reads TGCGCCAGCAGCCAAGACTCGATCTCTGGAAACACCATATATTTT. As protein: CASSQDSISGNTIYF. This chain joins TRBV4-3 and TRBJ1-3; D is undetermined. V lost 0 bases and J 0 bases, leaving 6 bases between the germline ends. The length of the CDR3 is 15 residues. Looked up from germline, CDR1 is LGHNA and CDR2 is YSLEER.

As DNA, the CDR3 is TGTGCCAGCGGACCGGCCGAGCAGTACTTC. Its protein is CASGPAEQYF. The chain couples TRBV6-6 to TRBJ2-7; D is uncertain. The CDR3 covers 10 residues. Trimming removed 8 bases at V and 6 bases at J, with 8 bases between. Germline V lookup: CDR1 MNHNY, CDR2 SVGAGI (reference sequence).

This clonotype has only a few counts. This chain connects TRBV6-5 to TRBJ1-3; perhaps TRBD1 as D (5 bases). The germline V and J ends were trimmed by 0 bases and 4 bases, with 22 bases remaining between them. The CDR3 is 19 amino acids. Germline lookup yields CDR1 MNHEY and CDR2 SVGAGI. CDR3 sequence (DNA): TGTGCCAGCAGTTACTCTACCTGGGCGGGTCAGGGATGGGGAAACACCATATATTTT. Protein product: CASSYSTWAGQGWGNTIYF.

There are many counts of this clonotype. The chain is built from TRBV20-1 and TRBJ1-5, with TRBD1 identical over 7 bases. The germline CDR1 and CDR2 sequences are DFQATT and SNEGSKA (reference sequence). CDR3 length: 14 amino acids. The J segment lost 4 bases and the V segment lost 3 bases, leaving 6 bases of the junction unmatched. CDR3 sequence reads: CSASKTGVNQPQHF. In DNA form, the CDR3 reads TGCAGTGCTAGTAAAACAGGGGTTAATCAGCCCCAGCATTTT.

This clonotype was found many times. The J gene is TRBJ2-2, the V gene TRBV20-1; 9 bases align to TRBD2. CDR3 size: 18 residues. Germline V gene lookup returns CDR1 DFQATT and CDR2 SNEGSKA (reference sequence). Trimming at V came to 0 bases and at J to 5 bases, leaving 13 bases not matched to a gene. In nucleotides, the CDR3 is TGCAGTGCTAGAGATCGTAGCGGGAGAGGGTCATTGACCGGGGAGCTGTTTTTT. Translating gives CSARDRSGRGSLTGELFF.

This rearrangement joins TRBV12-3 or TRBV12-4 to TRBJ1-5; no firm D call. V was pared by 5 bases and J by 0 bases, with 14 bases between. The CDR3 is made up of 16 amino acids. In nucleotides, the CDR3 is TGTGCCAGCAGTGAGGTCGGACCTTATAGCAATCAGCCCCAGCATTTT. It is translated as CASSEVGPYSNQPQHF.

The rearrangement links TRBV5-5 to TRBJ1-4; D unclear. V shed 4 bases and J shed 6 bases, with 13 bases lying between them. The CDR3 spans 14 residues. CDR1 is SGHKS, CDR2 YYEKEE, per germline (reference sequence). The CDR3 DNA reads as TGTGCCAGCAGCCTGGACGGCCCATATGAAAAACTGTTTTTT. It specifies CASSLDGPYEKLFF.

There are many counts of this clonotype. The V gene is TRBV20-1, the J gene TRBJ2-7; D unclear. Deletions cut 0 bases from V and 4 bases from J, with 7 bases between. Germline lookup yields CDR1 DFQATT and CDR2 SNEGSKA (reference sequence). This CDR3 comprises 12 residues. In DNA form, the CDR3 reads TGCAGTGCTAGAGATCTGACTTACGAGCAGTACGTC. Residues: CSARDLTYEQYV.

This clonotype has at least ten counts. In DNA form, the CDR3 reads TGCAGTGCCCCTTCTGGTAGTCCAATCAACACTGAAGCTTTCTTT. Translated, it gives CSAPSGSPINTEAFF. The chain carries TRBV20-1 and TRBJ1-1; D gene uncertain. Germline CDR1 is DFQATT and CDR2 is SNEGSKA (reference sequence). V lost 6 bases and J lost 2, with 19 bases in between. This CDR3 has 15 residues.

The chain employs TRBV20-1 and TRBJ2-1, with 7 bases matching TRBD2. There are 16 residues in the CDR3. V shed 7 bases and J 3 bases; nucleotides not matched to a gene: 15. Per germline, CDR1 DFQATT and CDR2 SNEGSKA (reference sequence). CDR3: CSVWGVERGSYNEQFF. The DNA for the CDR3 is TGCAGTGTCTGGGGCGTGGAGCGGGGCAGCTACAATGAGCAGTTCTTC.

This clonotype was recorded at least ten times. The chain carries TRBV6-5 and TRBJ1-1; a possible D gene is TRBD1 (6 bases). There are 14 residues in the CDR3. Trimming left V 0 bases short and J 5 bases short, with 10 bases between. Per the germline V gene, CDR1 is MNHEY and CDR2 is SVGAGI. The CDR3: CASSYSLGGTEAFF. CDR3 nucleotide sequence: TGTGCCAGCAGTTACTCGCTAGGGGGGACTGAAGCTTTCTTT.

This clonotype was seen a few times. The chain has TRBV28 and TRBJ1-6; no firm D call. V was trimmed by 7 bases and J by 0 bases, leaving 16 bases between them. The CDR3 sequence is 17 residues long. The V gene's germline CDR1 is MDHEN and CDR2 SYDVKM. CDR3 region: CASTSHGRTSYNSPLHF. The CDR3 DNA sequence: TGTGCCAGCACCTCTCACGGTCGTACCTCCTATAATTCACCCCTCCACTTT.

This clonotype was seen at least ten times. The chain combines TRBV10-1 with TRBJ1-1; no clear D gene. There are 14 residues in the CDR3. From germline, CDR1 is WNHNN and CDR2 SYGVQD (reference sequence). V lost 3 bases, J lost 0 bases, and 8 bases lay in between. As DNA, the CDR3 is TGCGCCAGCAGTGATAAGGGCCTGAACACTGAAGCTTTCTTT. Translated, it gives CASSDKGLNTEAFF.

The chain couples TRBV12-3 or TRBV12-4 to TRBJ2-7; D gene uncertain. There are 12 residues in the CDR3. Trimming shortened V by 5 bases and J by 6 bases, and 11 bases separated the two germline ends. The CDR3, as DNA: TGTGCCAGCAGTACGGACCGCCTCGAGCAGTACTTC. This gives the protein CASSTDRLEQYF.

The chain is built from TRBV7-9 and TRBJ2-7; TRBD1 agrees at 7 bases. J gave up 3 bases and V 5 bases, and 4 bases lay outside the gene matches. Germline assignment: CDR1 SEHNR and CDR2 FQNEAQ (reference sequence). This CDR3 is built from 13 residues. The CDR3 sequence is CASSAGTDYEQYF. The CDR3 DNA sequence: TGTGCCAGCAGCGCAGGGACAGACTACGAGCAGTACTTC.

This clonotype has only a few counts. The genes are TRBV7-2 and TRBJ2-7, with D unresolved. Trimming cost V 5 bases and J 0 bases, with 11 bases left between them. From germline, CDR1 is SGHTA and CDR2 FQGNSA. The CDR3 is made up of 14 amino acids. The CDR3 reads CASSLTISSYEQYF. Here the CDR3 DNA reads TGTGCCAGCAGCCTCACGATAAGCTCCTACGAGCAGTACTTC.

This rearrangement joins TRBV5-1 to TRBJ2-6; possibly TRBD1 for D (5 bases). CDR1 is SGHRS, CDR2 YFSETQ, per germline. Trimming left V 1 base short and J 0 bases short, with 14 bases between. The CDR3 length is 18 residues. CDR3 nucleotides: TGCGCCAGCAGCTTGCGCCAGGGATCTCTCTCTGGGGCCAACGTCCTGACTTTC. Translated: CASSLRQGSLSGANVLTF.